This T cell receptor beta chain was captured in a study of T cells in Graves' hyperthyroidism and ophthalmopathy. Study-wide points: The model's output predicted ophthalmopathy at a median of around 6.9 months prior to onset.

At least ten counts were recorded for this clonotype. The antigen is undetermined. The source material, RNA transcripts, was used to amplify TCR beta CDR3 regions. The TCR CDR3 first-round RT-PCR relied on the HTBI primer set. TCRdb re-called the multiplex PCR reads with MiXCR, one entry per CDR3 protein. The sample includes 300,000 or so distinct CDR3 sequences, approximately 17% of them seen just once. J lost 11 bases, V lost 4 bases, and 19 bases had no gene match. Per the germline V gene, CDR1 is GTSNPN and CDR2 is SVGIG (reference sequence). The CDR3 has 15 residues. Sequencing was performed on blood. This receptor was taken from a woman aged 60-75 years with Graves' ophthalmopathy. This chain connects TRBV30 to TRBJ1-1, with TRBD1 matching over 7 bases. CDR3 nucleotides: TGTGCCTGGACCACAATAGGGACAGCCCCCGGTTGTGCTTTCTTT. Amino acids: CAWTTIGTAPGCAFF.